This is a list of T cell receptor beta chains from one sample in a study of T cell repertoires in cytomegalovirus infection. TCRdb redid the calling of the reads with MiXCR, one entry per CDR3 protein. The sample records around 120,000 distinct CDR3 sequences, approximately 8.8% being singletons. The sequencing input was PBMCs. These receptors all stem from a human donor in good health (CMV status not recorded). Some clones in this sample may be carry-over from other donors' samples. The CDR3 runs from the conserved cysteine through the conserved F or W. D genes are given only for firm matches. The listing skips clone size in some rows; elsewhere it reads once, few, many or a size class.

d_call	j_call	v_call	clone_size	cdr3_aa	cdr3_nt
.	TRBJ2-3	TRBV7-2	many	CASSPEVDTQYF	TGTGCCAGCAGCCCAGAGGTTGATACGCAGTATTTT
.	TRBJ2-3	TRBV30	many	CAWGQTDTQYF	TGTGCCTGGGGACAGACAGATACGCAGTATTTT
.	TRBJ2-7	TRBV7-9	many	CASSSRGQSHEQYF	TGTGCCAGCAGCTCCCGAGGACAGTCGCACGAGCAGTACTTC
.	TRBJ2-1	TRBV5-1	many	CASSFGGGEQFF	TGCGCCAGCAGCTTTGGGGGCGGTGAGCAGTTCTTC
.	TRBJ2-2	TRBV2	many	CASRATVTNTGELFF	TGTGCCAGCAGGGCGACAGTTACGAACACCGGGGAGCTGTTTTTT
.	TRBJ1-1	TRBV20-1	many	CSARPGFNTEAFF	TGCAGTGCTAGACCAGGGTTTAACACTGAAGCTTTCTTT
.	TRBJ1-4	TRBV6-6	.	CASSYPPQVATNEKLFF	TGTGCCAGCAGTTATCCCCCGCAGGTTGCAACTAATGAAAAACTGTTTTTT
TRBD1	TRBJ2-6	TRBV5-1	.	CASSLGGQGHVLTF	TGCGCCAGCAGCTTGGGGGGACAGGGTCACGTCCTGACTTTC
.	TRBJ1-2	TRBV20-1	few	CSASSEQGLSGYTF	TGCAGTGCTAGTAGCGAACAGGGTTTGAGTGGCTACACCTTC
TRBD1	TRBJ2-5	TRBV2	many	CASSPTTGGAGETQYF	TGTGCCAGCAGTCCTACTACAGGGGGCGCCGGGGAGACCCAGTACTTC
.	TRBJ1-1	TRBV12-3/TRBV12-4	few	CASSLSGRGTEAFF	TGTGCCAGCAGTCTGAGTGGTCGGGGCACTGAAGCTTTCTTT
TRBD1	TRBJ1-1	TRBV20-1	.	CSARGVQGATEAFF	TGCAGTGCCAGAGGTGTACAGGGGGCGACTGAAGCTTTCTTT
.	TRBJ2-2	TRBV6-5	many	CASTRPGTGELFF	TGTGCCAGCACACGTCCTGGCACCGGGGAGCTGTTTTTT
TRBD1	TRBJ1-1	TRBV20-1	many	CSASGGQGLGNTEAFF	TGCAGTGCTAGTGGCGGACAGGGGTTGGGGAACACTGAAGCTTTCTTT
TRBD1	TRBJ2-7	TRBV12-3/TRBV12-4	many	CASSLAPGQGHEQYF	TGTGCCAGCAGTTTAGCCCCGGGACAGGGCCACGAGCAGTACTTC
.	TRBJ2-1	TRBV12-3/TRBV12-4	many	CASSLAVSEQFF	TGTGCCAGCAGTTTAGCGGTGAGTGAGCAGTTCTTC
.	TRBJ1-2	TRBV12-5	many	CASGFGGGYTF	TGTGCTAGTGGTTTCGGTGGTGGCTACACCTTC
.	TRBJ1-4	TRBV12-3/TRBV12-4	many	CASSPFRAVPNEKLFF	TGTGCCAGCAGCCCCTTCCGTGCGGTCCCAAATGAAAAACTGTTTTTT
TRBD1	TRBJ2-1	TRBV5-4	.	CASSSPGQAYNEQFF	TGTGCCAGCAGCTCCCCGGGACAGGCTTACAATGAGCAGTTCTTC
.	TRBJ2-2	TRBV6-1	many	CASSGVGIGELFF	TGTGCCAGCAGTGGTGTTGGTATCGGGGAGCTGTTTTTT
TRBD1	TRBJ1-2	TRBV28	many	CASSSSPTGIGYTF	TGTGCCAGCAGTTCCTCTCCGACAGGGATTGGCTACACCTTC
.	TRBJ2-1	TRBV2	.	CASSQQSWNNEQFF	TGTGCCAGCAGTCAACAAAGTTGGAACAATGAGCAGTTCTTC
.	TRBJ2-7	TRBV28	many	CASSFLGKYEQYF	TGTGCCAGCAGTTTTCTAGGGAAATACGAGCAGTACTTC
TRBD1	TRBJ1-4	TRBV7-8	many	CASSPFDRGLEKLFF	TGTGCCAGCAGCCCCTTCGACAGGGGGCTTGAAAAACTGTTTTTT
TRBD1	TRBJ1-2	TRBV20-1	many	CSAGELGQKSYGYTF	TGCAGTGCCGGGGAACTGGGACAGAAGTCTTATGGCTACACCTTC
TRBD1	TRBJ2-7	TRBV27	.	CASSFLSGTGGAEQYF	TGTGCCAGCAGTTTCCTATCCGGGACAGGAGGAGCCGAGCAGTACTTC
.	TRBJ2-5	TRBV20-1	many	CSARLGRTETQYF	TGCAGTGCTAGATTGGGCCGGACGGAGACCCAGTACTTC
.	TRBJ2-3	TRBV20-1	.	CSARDPKRDSTDTQYF	TGCAGTGCTAGAGACCCGAAGAGGGATAGCACAGATACGCAGTATTTT
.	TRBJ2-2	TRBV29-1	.	CSFLSAGELFF	TGCAGCTTCCTGTCTGCCGGGGAGCTGTTTTTT
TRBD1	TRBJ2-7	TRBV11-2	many	CASTLEGTAAYEQYF	TGTGCCAGCACTCTAGAGGGGACAGCCGCCTACGAGCAGTACTTC
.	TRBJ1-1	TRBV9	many	CASSRDGNTEAFF	TGTGCCAGCAGTCGGGACGGGAACACTGAAGCTTTCTTT
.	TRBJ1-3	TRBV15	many	CATSRDTGHSGNTIYF	TGTGCCACCAGCAGAGATACCGGACACTCTGGAAACACCATATATTTT
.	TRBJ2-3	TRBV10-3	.	CAISESTRKYF	TGTGCCATCAGTGAGTCGACGCGTAAATATTTT
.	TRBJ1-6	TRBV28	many	CASSFRGTASRF	TGTGCCAGCAGTTTCCGAGGGACGGCCTCGCGGTTC
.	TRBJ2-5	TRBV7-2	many	CASSLAGTGGETQYF	TGTGCCAGCAGCTTAGCCGGGACGGGTGGGGAGACCCAGTACTTC
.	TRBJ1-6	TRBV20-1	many	CSARDTWKGGVSPLHF	TGCAGTGCTAGAGACACCTGGAAAGGCGGGGTTTCACCCCTCCACTTT
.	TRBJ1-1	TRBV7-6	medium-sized	CASSLARPGHTEAFF	TGTGCCAGCAGCTTAGCTAGGCCAGGGCACACTGAAGCTTTCTTT
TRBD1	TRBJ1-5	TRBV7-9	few	CASSRGQGVGQPQHF	TGTGCCAGCAGCCGGGGACAGGGTGTTGGTCAGCCCCAGCATTTT
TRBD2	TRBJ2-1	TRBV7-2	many	CASSLTSGAVNEQFF	TGTGCCAGCAGCTTGACTAGCGGGGCCGTCAATGAGCAGTTCTTC
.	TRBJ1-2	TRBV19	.	CASRRDRGPTYGYTF	TGTGCCAGTAGGCGGGATAGAGGGCCGACCTATGGCTACACCTTC
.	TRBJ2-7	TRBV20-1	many	CSARDEGGGRSYEQYF	TGCAGTGCTAGAGATGAAGGTGGGGGGAGGTCGTACGAGCAGTACTTC
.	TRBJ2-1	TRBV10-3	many	CAIKLDGGGVKEEQFF	TGTGCCATCAAGCTCGACGGAGGGGGAGTAAAGGAGGAGCAGTTCTTC
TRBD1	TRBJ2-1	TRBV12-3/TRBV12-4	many	CASSLGQGNEQFF	TGTGCCAGCAGCCTTGGACAGGGCAATGAGCAGTTCTTC
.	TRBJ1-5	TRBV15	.	CATSRETLSNQPQHF	TGTGCCACCAGCAGAGAGACACTTAGCAATCAGCCCCAGCATTTT
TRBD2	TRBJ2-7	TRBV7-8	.	CASTPGGGEQYF	TGTGCCAGCACCCCGGGAGGTGGCGAGCAGTACTTC
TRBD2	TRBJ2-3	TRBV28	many	CASRRAGGTDTQYF	TGTGCCAGCAGACGAGCGGGGGGCACAGATACGCAGTATTTT
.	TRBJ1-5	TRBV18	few	CASAKDSNQPQHF	TGTGCCAGCGCGAAAGATAGCAATCAGCCCCAGCATTTT
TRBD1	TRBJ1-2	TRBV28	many	CASSSSWTGDGYTF	TGTGCCAGCAGTTCTTCTTGGACAGGGGATGGCTACACCTTC
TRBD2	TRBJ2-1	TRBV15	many	CATTPGLAAHNEQFF	TGTGCCACCACCCCGGGACTAGCCGCACACAATGAGCAGTTCTTC
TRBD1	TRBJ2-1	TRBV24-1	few	CATSDPGTGSYNEQFF	TGTGCCACCAGTGATCCCGGGACAGGCTCCTACAATGAGCAGTTCTTC
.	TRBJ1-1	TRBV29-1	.	CSVGTDTEAFF	TGCAGCGTCGGGACGGACACTGAAGCTTTCTTT
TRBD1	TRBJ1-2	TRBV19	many	CASTSRQGVGYTF	TGTGCCAGTACCTCAAGACAGGGAGTAGGCTACACCTTC
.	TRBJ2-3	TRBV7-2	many	CASSQKGDTQYF	TGTGCCAGCAGCCAAAAAGGGGATACGCAGTATTTT
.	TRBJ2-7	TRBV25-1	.	CVSSDRGEQYF	TGTGTCAGCAGTGATAGGGGAGAGCAGTACTTC
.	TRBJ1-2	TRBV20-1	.	CSGQEPRGYGYTF	TGCAGTGGACAGGAGCCCCGAGGCTATGGCTACACCTTC
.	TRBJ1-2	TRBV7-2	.	CASSPGGGGGAGYGYTF	TGTGCCAGCAGCCCGGGGGGGGGGGGGGGCGCCGGCTATGGCTACACCTTC
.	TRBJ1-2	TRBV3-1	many	CASSQEGESGYTF	TGTGCCAGCAGCCAAGAAGGCGAGTCCGGCTACACCTTC
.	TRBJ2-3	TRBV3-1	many	CASSQDSLGTDTQYF	TGTGCCAGCAGCCAAGATTCCCTCGGCACAGATACGCAGTATTTT
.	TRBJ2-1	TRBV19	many	CASSLRGGGQGFNEQFF	TGTGCCAGTAGTCTACGCGGGGGGGGACAGGGCTTCAATGAGCAGTTCTTC